This TCR beta chain was retrieved from a study of blood T cell repertoires in COVID-19. In the study overall: Sites across the United States, Italy and Spain contributed samples from acute and convalescent COVID-19. T cells, B-cell-depleted T cells, or PBMCs provided the cDNA or gDNA that served as material.

While infection was still active, Seattle patients were enrolled and then followed longitudinally. Sequencing was performed with immunoSEQ multiplex PCR; in TCRdb, only in-frame clones are kept and a portion is missing. The sample holds about 180,000 clones, about 81% seen once. This CDR3 is built from 13 residues. The V end was cut by 1 base, the J end by 4 bases, with 5 bases between. Germline loops: CDR1 LGHDT, CDR2 YNNKEL (reference sequence). This sequence originates from an elderly woman with COVID-19, enrolled during active disease. The gene calls are TRBV3-1 (or the pseudogene TRBV3-2) and TRBJ1-5; D unresolved. The sequenced sample consisted of peripheral blood. CDR3 amino acids: CASSQGGNQPQHF. For the CDR3, the DNA is TGTGCCAGCAGCCAAGGAGGGAATCAGCCCCAGCATTTT.